Shown below are 5 T cell receptor beta chains from a single sample sequenced in a study of blood T cell repertoires in COVID-19. The data were produced by immunoSEQ multiplex PCR, yet TCRdb's version contains in-frame clones alone and is incomplete. Of around 140,000 clones detected, around four fifths appear once; the ten largest clones hold around 3.7%. The specimen was PBMCs or T cells enriched from blood (not recorded which). All receptors come from a woman between 45 and 65 years old with acute COVID-19.

The chain uses TRBV5-1 and TRBJ1-2, with TRBD1 identical over 8 bases. CDR3 size: 15 residues. Germline trimming cut 5 bases from V and 8 bases from J; bases unmatched to any gene: 14. Germline V gene data show CDR1 as SGHRS and CDR2 as YFSETQ. DNA of the CDR3: TGCGCCAGCAGTTGGACGGGACAGGAGCTTTGGGGCTACACCTTC. Encoded protein: CASSWTGQELWGYTF.

The V and J genes are TRBV7-9 and TRBJ2-3; 11 bases align to TRBD2. The germline gives CDR1 SEHNR, CDR2 FQNEAQ (reference sequence). Losses at the gene ends were 8 bases for V and 5 bases for J; bases not matched to a gene: 6. The length of the CDR3 is 14 residues. CDR3 sequence (DNA): TGTGCCAGCTTGGGAGGACTAGCGGGAGATACGCAGTATTTT. Translated: CASLGGLAGDTQYF.

The chain is built from TRBV6-1 and TRBJ2-5; D is perhaps TRBD2 (5 bases). Trimming cost V 0 bases and J 7 bases, with 12 bases left between them. The V gene's germline CDR1 is MNHNS and CDR2 SASEGT. This CDR3 has 14 amino acids. CDR3 residues: CASSEAGEGRTQYF. The CDR3 coding sequence is TGTGCCAGCAGTGAAGCGGGAGAGGGTAGGACCCAGTACTTC.

The rearrangement links TRBV7-3 to TRBJ2-3; 10 bases align to TRBD2. The CDR3 is 17 residues long. Germline CDR1 is SGHTA and CDR2 is FQGTGA. V lost 5 bases, J lost 1 base, and 9 bases stayed unmatched. The CDR3 reads CASSPGPGLAGTDTQYF. CDR3 sequence (DNA): TGTGCCAGCAGCCCCGGCCCCGGACTAGCGGGCACAGATACGCAGTATTTT.

This rearrangement joins TRBV7-3 to TRBJ2-1; weak D call: TRBD2 (5 bases). CDR3 length equals 15 residues. Germline V gene data show CDR1 as SGHTA and CDR2 as FQGTGA. The V end lost 1 base, the J end lost 4 bases, and 11 bases lay between the germline ends. CDR3 in DNA: TGTGCCAGCAGCTTAAATGTGGGAGTATACAATGAGCAGTTCTTC. It encodes CASSLNVGVYNEQFF.